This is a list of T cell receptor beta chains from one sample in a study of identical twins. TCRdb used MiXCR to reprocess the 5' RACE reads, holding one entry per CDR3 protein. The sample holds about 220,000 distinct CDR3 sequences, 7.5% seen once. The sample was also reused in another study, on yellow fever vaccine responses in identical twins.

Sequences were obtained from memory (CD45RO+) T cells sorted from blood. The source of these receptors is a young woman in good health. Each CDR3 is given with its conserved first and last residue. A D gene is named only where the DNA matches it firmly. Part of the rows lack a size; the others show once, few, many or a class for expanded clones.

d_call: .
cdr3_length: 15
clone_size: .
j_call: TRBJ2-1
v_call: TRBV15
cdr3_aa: CATSRDGRDYNEQFF
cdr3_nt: TGTGCCACCAGCAGAGATGGCCGGGATTACAATGAGCAGTTCTTC

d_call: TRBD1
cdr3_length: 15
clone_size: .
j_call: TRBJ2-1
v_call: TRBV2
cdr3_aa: CASSASTGNYNEQFF
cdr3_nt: TGTGCCAGCAGTGCGTCGACAGGGAACTACAATGAGCAGTTCTTC

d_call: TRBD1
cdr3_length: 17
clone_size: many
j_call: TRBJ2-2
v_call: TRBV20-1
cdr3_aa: CSASPPRQGVNTGELFF
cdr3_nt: TGCAGTGCTAGCCCCCCCAGGCAGGGGGTAAACACCGGGGAGCTGTTTTTT

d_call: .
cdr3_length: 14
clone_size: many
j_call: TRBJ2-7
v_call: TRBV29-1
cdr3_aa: CSVVGILGGYEQYF
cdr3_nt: TGCAGCGTTGTAGGGATTTTAGGAGGCTACGAGCAGTACTTC

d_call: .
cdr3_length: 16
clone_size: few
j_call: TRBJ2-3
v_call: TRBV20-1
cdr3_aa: CSALDPAGAMTDTQYF
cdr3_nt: TGCAGTGCTCTCGACCCGGCGGGGGCGATGACAGATACGCAGTATTTT

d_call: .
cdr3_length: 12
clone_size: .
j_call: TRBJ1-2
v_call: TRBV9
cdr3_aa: CASSVAQGGYTF
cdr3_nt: TGTGCCAGCAGCGTAGCGCAGGGTGGCTACACCTTC

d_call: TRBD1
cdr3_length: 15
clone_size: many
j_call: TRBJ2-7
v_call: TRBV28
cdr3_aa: CASSSYRDRGYEQYF
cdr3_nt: TGTGCCAGCAGTTCTTACCGGGACAGGGGCTACGAGCAGTACTTC

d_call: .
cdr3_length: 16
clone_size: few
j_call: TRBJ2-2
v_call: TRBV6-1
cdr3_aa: CACSPGRTGFTGELFF
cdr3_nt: TGTGCCTGCTCTCCAGGGCGAACAGGGTTTACCGGGGAGCTGTTTTTT

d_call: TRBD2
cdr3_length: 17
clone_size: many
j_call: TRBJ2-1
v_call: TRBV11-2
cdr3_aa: CASSFRIAGGPNNEQFF
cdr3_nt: TGTGCCAGCAGCTTCCGTATCGCGGGAGGGCCGAACAATGAGCAGTTCTTC

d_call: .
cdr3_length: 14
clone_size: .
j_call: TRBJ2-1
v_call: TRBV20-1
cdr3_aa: CSANRDNSYNEQFF
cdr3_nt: TGCAGTGCTAACCGGGACAACTCCTACAATGAGCAGTTCTTC

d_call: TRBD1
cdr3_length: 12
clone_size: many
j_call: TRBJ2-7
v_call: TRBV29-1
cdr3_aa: CSVGQGSYEQYF
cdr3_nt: TGCAGCGTCGGACAGGGGTCCTACGAGCAGTACTTC

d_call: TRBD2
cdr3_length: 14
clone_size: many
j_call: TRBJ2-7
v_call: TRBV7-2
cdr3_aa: CASSLAGLTYEQYF
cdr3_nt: TGTGCCAGCAGCTTAGCGGGACTAACCTACGAGCAGTACTTC

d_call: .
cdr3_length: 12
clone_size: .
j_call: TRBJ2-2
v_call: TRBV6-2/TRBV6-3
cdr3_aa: CASSRGGGELFF
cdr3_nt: TGTGCCAGCAGTAGGGGTGGCGGGGAGCTGTTTTTT

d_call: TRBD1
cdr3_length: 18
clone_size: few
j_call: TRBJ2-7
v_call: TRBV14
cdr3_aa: CASSQADTLRQGAYEQYF
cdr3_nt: TGTGCCAGCAGCCAAGCGGACACCCTGAGACAGGGGGCCTACGAGCAGTACTTC

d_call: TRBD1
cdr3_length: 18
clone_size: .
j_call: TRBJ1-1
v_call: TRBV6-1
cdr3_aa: CASSPGQGVLFMNTEAFF
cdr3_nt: TGTGCCAGCAGTCCGGGACAGGGCGTACTCTTCATGAACACTGAAGCTTTCTTT

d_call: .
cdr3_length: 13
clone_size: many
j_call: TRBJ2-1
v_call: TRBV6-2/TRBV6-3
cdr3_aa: CASSPLHDHEQFF
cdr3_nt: TGTGCCAGCAGTCCCCTCCATGACCATGAGCAGTTCTTC